Sequencing of this T cell receptor (beta chain) was carried out in a study of cytomegalovirus exposure and HLA in healthy donors. The study ran its PCR with 60 Vbeta and 13 Jbeta primers. The method was immunoSEQ multiplex PCR; TCRdb's version includes in-frame clones alone and lacks a portion of them. The repertoire holds more than 95,000 clones, with around 72% as singletons. There are 12 residues in the CDR3. Germline CDR1 and CDR2: MNHEY and SMNVEV (reference sequence). With 6 bases clipped from V and 8 bases from J, the junction kept 6 bases outside the gene matches. The sequence was collected from a man aged 30-40 years in good health and CMV-seronegative. Material: PBMCs. The chain uses TRBV27 and TRBJ1-1; 7 bases align to TRBD1. Here the CDR3 DNA reads TGTGCCAGCAGAACAGGGGCCACGGAAGCTTTCTTT. Amino acids: CASRTGATEAFF.